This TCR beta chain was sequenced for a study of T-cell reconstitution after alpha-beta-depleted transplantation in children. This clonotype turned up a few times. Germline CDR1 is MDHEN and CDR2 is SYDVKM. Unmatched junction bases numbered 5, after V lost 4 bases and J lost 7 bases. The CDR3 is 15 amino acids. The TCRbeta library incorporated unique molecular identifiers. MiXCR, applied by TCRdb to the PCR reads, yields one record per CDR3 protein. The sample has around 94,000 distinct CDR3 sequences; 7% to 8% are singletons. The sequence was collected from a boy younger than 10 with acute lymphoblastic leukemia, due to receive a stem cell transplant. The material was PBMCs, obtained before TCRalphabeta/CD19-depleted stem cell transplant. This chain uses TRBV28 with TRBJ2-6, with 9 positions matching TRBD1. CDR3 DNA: TGTGCCAGCAGTTCAAGGGACAGGGTTGCCAACGTCCTGACTTTC. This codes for CASSSRDRVANVLTF.